This paragraph reports one T cell receptor beta chain. No conserved phenylalanine or tryptophan ends this CDR3, so it is likely a read error. The CDR3 is made up of 14 amino acids. Per germline, CDR1 KGHDR and CDR2 SFDVKD. This sample is drawn from a study of Graves' ophthalmopathy and Graves' hyperthyroidism. TCR beta CDR3 regions were amplified from RNA transcripts. HTBI primers were used in a first-round RT-PCR, which preceded a second-round multiplex PCR. TCRdb fed the multiplex PCR reads into MiXCR, producing one record per CDR3 protein. The sample gives over 14,000 distinct CDR3 sequences, roughly 50% of which show up once; around 45% is in the top ten.

The sequence derives from a woman aged 25 to 39 with Graves' ophthalmopathy. Specimen: peripheral blood. V usage is TRBV24-1 and J usage is TRBJ1-6, with 8 bases identical to TRBD1. CDR3 loop: CASSESGGSSLLHI. DNA for the CDR3: TGTGCCTCCAGCGAATCAGGGGGCAGTTCACTCCTCCACATT.